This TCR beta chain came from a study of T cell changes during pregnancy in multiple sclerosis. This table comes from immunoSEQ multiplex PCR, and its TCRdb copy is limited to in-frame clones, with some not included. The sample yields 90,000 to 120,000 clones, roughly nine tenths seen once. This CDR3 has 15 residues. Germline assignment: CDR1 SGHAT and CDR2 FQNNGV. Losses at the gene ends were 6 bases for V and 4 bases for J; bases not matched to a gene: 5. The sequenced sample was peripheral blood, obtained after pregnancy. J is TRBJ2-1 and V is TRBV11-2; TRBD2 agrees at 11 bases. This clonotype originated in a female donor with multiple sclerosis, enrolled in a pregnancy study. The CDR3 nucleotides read TGTGCCAGCAGGCTAGCGGGGGGAACTTACAATGAGCAGTTCTTC. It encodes CASRLAGGTYNEQFF.